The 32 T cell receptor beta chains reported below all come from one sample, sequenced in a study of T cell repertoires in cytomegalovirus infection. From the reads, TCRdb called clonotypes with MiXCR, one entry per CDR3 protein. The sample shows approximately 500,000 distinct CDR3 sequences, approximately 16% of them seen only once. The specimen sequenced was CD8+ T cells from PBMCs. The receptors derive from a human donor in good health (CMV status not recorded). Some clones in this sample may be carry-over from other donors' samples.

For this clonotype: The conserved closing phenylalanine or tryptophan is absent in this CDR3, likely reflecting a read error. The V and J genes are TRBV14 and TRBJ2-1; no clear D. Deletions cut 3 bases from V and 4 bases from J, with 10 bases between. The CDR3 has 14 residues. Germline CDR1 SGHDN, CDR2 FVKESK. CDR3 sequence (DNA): TGTGCCAGCAGCCACGATCGCCTATACAATGAGCAGTTCTTA. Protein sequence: CASSHDRLYNEQFL.

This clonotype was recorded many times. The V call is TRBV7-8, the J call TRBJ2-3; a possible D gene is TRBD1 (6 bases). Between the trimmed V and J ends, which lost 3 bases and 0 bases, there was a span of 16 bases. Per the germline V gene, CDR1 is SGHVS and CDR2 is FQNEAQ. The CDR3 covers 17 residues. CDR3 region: CASSLHSSGESTDTQYF. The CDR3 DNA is TGTGCCAGCAGCTTGCACTCTTCAGGGGAGAGCACAGATACGCAGTATTTT.

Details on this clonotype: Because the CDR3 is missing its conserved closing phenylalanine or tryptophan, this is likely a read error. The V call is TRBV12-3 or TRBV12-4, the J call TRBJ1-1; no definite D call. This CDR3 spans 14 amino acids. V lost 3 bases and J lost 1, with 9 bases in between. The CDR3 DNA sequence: TGTGCCAGCAGTTTGGGAGGGTCGAACACTGAAGCTTTCTCT. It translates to CASSLGGSNTEAFS.

The CDR3: CATSRDKGTGDYEQYF. CDR3 DNA: TGTGCCACCAGCAGAGATAAGGGGACAGGCGATTACGAGCAGTACTTC. The genes are TRBV15 and TRBJ2-7; 8 positions match TRBD1. Germline assignment: CDR1 LNHNV and CDR2 YYDKDF (reference sequence). The CDR3 is made up of 16 amino acids. Germline trimming cut 0 bases from V and 4 bases from J; bases unmatched to any gene: 8.

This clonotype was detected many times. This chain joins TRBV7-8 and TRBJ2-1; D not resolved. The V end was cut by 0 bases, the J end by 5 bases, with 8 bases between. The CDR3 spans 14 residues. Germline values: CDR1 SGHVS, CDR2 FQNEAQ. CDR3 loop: CASSLAFTDNEQFF. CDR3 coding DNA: TGTGCCAGCAGCTTAGCGTTCACGGACAATGAGCAGTTCTTC.

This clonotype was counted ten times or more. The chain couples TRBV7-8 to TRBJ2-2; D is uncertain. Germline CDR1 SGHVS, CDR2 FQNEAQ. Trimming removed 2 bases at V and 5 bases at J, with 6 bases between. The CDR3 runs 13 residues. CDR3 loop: CASSLSETGELFF. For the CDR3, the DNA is TGTGCCAGCAGCTTATCTGAGACCGGGGAGCTGTTTTTT.

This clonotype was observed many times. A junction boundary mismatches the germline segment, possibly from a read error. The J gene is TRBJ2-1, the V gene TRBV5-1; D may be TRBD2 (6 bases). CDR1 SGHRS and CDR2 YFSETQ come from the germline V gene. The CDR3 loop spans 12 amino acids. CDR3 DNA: TGTGCCAGTAGCCCTAGCGACAATGAGCAGTTCTTC. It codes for CASSPSDNEQFF.

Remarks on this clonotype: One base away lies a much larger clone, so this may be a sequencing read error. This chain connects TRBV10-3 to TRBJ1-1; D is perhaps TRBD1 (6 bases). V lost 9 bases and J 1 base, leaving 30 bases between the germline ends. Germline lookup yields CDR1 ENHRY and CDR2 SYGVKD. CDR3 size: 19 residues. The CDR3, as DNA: TGTGCCATTAAAGGGGGGGTGGGGGGGCGCCAAGAATGGAACACTGAAGCTTTCTTT. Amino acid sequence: CAIKGGVGGRQEWNTEAFF.

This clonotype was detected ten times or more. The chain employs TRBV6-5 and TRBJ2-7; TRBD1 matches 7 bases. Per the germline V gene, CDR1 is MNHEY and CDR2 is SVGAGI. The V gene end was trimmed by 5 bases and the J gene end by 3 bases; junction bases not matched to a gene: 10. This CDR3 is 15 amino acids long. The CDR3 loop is CASSQMVGTVYEQYF. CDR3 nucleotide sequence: TGTGCCAGCAGTCAGATGGTCGGGACAGTCTACGAGCAGTACTTC.

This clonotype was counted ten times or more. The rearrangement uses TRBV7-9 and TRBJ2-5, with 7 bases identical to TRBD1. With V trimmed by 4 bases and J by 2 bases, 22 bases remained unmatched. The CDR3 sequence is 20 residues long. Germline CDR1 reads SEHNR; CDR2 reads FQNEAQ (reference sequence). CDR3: CASSSQTRQGQRSGQETQYF. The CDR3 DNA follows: TGTGCCAGCAGCTCCCAGACCCGACAGGGTCAGAGGAGTGGGCAAGAGACCCAGTACTTC.

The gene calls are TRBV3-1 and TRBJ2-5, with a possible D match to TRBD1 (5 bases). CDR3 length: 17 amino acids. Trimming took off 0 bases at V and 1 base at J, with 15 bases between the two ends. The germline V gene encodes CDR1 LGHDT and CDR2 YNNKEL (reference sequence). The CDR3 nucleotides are TGTGCCAGCAGCCAAGATCGGCCTAGGGGCCCCCAAGAGACCCAGTACTTC. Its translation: CASSQDRPRGPQETQYF.

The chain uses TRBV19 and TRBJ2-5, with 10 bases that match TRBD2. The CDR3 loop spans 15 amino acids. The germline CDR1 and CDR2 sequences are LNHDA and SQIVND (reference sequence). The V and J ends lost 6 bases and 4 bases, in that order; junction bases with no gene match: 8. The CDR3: CASSKREGFGETQYF. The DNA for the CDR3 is TGTGCCAGTAGCAAGCGGGAGGGCTTCGGAGAGACCCAGTACTTC.

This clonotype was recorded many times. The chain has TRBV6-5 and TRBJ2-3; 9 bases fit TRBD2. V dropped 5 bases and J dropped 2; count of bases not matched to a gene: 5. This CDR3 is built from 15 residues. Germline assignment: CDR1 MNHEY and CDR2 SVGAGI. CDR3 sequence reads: CASSQTSGYTDTQYF. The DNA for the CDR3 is TGTGCCAGCAGTCAGACTAGCGGATACACAGATACGCAGTATTTT.

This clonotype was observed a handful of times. The CDR3, as DNA: TGTGCCAGCAGGGTACAGGGCGCCGAAGCTTTCTTT. It codes for CASRVQGAEAFF. The gene calls are TRBV6-1 and TRBJ1-1; weak D call: TRBD1 (6 bases). The CDR3 extends over 12 amino acids. The V and J ends lost 6 bases and 8 bases respectively, with 13 bases between them. Germline-derived CDR1 and CDR2 are MNHNS and SASEGT.

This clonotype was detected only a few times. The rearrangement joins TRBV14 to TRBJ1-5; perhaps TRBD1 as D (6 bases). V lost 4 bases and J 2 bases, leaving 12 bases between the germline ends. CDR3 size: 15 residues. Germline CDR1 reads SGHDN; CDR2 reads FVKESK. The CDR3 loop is CASSRGGGGNQPQHF. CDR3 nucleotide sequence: TGTGCCAGCAGCCGGGGGGGGGGCGGCAATCAGCCCCAGCATTTT. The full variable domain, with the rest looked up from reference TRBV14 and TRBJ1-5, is EAGVTQFPSHSVIEKGQTVTLRCDPISGHDNLYWYRRVMGKEIKFLLHFVKESKQDESGMPNNRFLAERTGGTYSTLKVQPAELEDSGVYFCASSRGGGGNQPQHFGDGTRLSIL.

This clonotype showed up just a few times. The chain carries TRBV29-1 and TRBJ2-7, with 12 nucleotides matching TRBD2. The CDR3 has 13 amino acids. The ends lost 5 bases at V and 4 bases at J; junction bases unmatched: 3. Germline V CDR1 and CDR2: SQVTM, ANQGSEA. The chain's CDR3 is CSVSTSGRYEQYF. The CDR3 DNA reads TGCAGCGTTTCGACTAGCGGGAGATACGAGCAGTACTTC.

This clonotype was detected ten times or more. Written as DNA, the CDR3 is TGTGCCAGCAGCCCAGGGACTTTAGATAACGGCAATCAGCCCCAGCATTTT. Its protein product is CASSPGTLDNGNQPQHF. The chain links TRBV7-8 to TRBJ1-5; a possible D gene is TRBD1 (5 bases). The CDR3 spans 17 residues. V was cut by 5 bases and J by 2 bases, with 19 bases left in between. CDR1 and CDR2 (germline): SGHVS, FQNEAQ.

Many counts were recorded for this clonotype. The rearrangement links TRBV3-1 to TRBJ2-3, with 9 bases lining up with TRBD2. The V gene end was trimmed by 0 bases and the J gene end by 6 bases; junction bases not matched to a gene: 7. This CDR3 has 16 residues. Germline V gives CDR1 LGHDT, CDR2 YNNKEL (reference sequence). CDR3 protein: CASSQDKRGEVDTQYF. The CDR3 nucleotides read TGTGCCAGCAGCCAAGATAAGCGGGGGGAGGTGGATACGCAGTATTTT.

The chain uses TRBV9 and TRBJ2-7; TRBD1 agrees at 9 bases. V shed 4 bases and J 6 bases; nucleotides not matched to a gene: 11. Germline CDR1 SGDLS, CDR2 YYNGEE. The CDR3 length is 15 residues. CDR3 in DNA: TGTGCCAGCAGCCCCGACCGGACAGGGGTGATCGAGCAGTACTTC. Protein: CASSPDRTGVIEQYF.

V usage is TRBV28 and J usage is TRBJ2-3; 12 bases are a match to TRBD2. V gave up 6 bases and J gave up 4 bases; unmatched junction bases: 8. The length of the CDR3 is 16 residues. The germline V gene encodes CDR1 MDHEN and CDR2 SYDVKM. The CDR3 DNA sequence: TGTGCCAGCAGGCCGACTAGCGGGAGACGGTCAGATACGCAGTATTTT. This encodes CASRPTSGRRSDTQYF. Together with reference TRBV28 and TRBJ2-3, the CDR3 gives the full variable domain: DVKVTQSSRYLVKRTGEKVFLECVQDMDHENMFWYRQDPGLGLRLIYFSYDVKMKEKGDIPEGYSVSREKKERFSLILESASTNQTSMYLCASRPTSGRRSDTQYFGPGTRLTVL.

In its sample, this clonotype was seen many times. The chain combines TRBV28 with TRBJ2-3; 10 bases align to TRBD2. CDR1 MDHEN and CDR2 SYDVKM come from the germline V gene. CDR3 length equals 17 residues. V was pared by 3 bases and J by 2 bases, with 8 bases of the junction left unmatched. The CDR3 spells CASSFGASGRVTDTQYF. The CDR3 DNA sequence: TGTGCCAGCAGTTTCGGAGCTAGCGGGAGAGTCACAGATACGCAGTATTTT.

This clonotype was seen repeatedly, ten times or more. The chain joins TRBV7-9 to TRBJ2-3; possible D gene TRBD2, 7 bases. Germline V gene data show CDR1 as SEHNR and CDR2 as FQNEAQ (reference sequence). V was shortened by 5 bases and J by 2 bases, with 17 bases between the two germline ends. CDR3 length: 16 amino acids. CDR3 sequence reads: CASSPGGSIITDTQYF. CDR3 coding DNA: TGTGCCAGCAGCCCGGGGGGCAGCATCATCACAGATACGCAGTATTTT.

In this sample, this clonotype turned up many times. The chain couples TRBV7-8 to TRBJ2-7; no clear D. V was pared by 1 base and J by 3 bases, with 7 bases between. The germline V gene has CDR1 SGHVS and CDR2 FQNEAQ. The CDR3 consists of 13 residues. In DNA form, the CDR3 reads TGTGCCAGCAGCTTAGAGCTCAACTACGAGCAGTACTTC. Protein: CASSLELNYEQYF.

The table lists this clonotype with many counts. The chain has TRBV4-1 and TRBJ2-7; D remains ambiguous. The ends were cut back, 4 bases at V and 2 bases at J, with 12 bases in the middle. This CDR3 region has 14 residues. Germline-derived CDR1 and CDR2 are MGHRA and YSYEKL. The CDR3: CASSPLELTYEQYF. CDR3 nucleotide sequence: TGCGCCAGCAGCCCCCTGGAACTAACCTACGAGCAGTACTTC.

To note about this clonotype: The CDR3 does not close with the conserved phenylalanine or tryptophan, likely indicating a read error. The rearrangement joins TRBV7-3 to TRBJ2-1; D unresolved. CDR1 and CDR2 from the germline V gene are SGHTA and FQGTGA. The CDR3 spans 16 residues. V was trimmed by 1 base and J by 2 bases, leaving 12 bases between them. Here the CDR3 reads CASSLISPGTYNEQFL. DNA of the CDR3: TGTGCCAGCAGCTTAATAAGCCCTGGGACCTACAATGAGCAGTTCTTA.

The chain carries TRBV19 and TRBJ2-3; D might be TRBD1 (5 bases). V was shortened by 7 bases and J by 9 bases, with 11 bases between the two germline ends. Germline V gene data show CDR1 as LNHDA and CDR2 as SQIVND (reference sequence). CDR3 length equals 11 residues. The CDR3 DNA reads TGTGCCAGTACAGGGTTGTGGACGCAGTATTTT. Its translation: CASTGLWTQYF.

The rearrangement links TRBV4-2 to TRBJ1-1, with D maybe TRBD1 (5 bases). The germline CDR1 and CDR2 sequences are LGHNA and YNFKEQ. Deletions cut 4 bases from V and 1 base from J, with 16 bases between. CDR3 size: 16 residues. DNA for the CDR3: TGTGCCAGCAGCCCCTTCCAGGGTGCGGCGAACACTGAAGCTTTCTTT. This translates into CASSPFQGAANTEAFF.

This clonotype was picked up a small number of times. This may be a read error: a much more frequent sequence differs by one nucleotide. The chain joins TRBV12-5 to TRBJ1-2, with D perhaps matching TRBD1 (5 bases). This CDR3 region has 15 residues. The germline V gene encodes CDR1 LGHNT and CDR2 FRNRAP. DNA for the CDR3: TGTGCTAGTGGTTTGGTATCCAGCAGGGTCTATGTCTACACCTTC. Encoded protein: CASGLVSSRVYVYTF.

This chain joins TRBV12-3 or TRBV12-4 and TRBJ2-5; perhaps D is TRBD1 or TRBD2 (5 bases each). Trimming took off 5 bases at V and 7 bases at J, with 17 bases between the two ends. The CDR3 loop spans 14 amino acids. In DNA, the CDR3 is TGTGCCAGCAGTCCGGTGGGGACCCGGGGGACCCAGTACTTC. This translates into CASSPVGTRGTQYF.

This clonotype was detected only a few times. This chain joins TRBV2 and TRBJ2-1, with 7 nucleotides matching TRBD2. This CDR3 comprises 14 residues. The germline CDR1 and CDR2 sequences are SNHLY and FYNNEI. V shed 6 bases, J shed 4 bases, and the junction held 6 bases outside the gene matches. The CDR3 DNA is TGTGCCAGCAGGACTAGCAGCCATTACAATGAGCAGTTCTTC. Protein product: CASRTSSHYNEQFF.

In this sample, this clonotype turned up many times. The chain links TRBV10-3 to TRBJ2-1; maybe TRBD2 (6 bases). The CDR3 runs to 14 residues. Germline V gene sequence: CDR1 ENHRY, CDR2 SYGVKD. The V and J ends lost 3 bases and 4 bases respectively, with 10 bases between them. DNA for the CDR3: TGTGCCATCAGTGAAGGAGGGATTTACAATGAGCAGTTCTTC. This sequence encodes CAISEGGIYNEQFF.

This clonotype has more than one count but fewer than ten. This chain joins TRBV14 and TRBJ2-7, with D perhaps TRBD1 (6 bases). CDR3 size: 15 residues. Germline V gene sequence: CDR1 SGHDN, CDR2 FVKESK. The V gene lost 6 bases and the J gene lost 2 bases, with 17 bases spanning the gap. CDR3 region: CASRATGQLTYEQYF. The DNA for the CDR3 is TGTGCCAGCAGGGCGACAGGTCAACTAACCTACGAGCAGTACTTC.